This T cell receptor beta chain was retrieved from a study of control samples from healthy donors and cancer patients. Trimming shortened V by 6 bases and J by 4 bases, and 9 bases separated the two germline ends. The CDR3 length is 12 residues. The data were produced by immunoSEQ multiplex PCR, yet TCRdb's version contains in-frame clones alone and is incomplete. This table has approximately 130,000 clones, 89% appearing once. The rearrangement links TRBV12-3 or TRBV12-4 to TRBJ1-1; D is unclear. The source of this sequence is a man aged 50 to 60 in good health. Source material: blood. The CDR3 nucleotides are TGTGCCAGCAGCCTAGCCTCCACTGAAGCTTTCTTT. Translating gives CASSLASTEAFF.